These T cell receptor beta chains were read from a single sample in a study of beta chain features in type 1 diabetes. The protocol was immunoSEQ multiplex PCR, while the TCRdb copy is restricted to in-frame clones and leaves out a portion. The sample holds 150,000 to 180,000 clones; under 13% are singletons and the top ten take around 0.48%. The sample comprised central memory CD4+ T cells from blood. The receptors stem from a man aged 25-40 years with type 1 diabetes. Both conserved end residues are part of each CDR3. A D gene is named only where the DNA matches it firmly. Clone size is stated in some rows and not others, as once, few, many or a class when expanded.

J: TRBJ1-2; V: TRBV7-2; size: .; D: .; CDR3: CASSYTGSYGYTF; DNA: TGTGCCAGCAGCTACACGGGGTCCTATGGCTACACCTTC
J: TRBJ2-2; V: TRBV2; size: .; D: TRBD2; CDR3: CASSRAGADTGELFF; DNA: TGTGCCAGCAGTCGAGCGGGAGCGGACACCGGGGAGCTGTTTTTT
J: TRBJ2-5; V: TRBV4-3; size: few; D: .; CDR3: CASSQELVSETQYF; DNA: TGCGCCAGCAGCCAAGAACTAGTCTCGGAGACCCAGTACTTC
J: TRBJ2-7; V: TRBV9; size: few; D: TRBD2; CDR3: CASSVGVAGAGDEQYF; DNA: TGTGCCAGCAGCGTAGGCGTGGCGGGAGCGGGCGACGAGCAGTACTTC
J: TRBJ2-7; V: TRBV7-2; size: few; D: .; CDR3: CASSLGGFSYEQYF; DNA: TGTGCCAGCAGCTTAGGTGGCTTTTCCTACGAGCAGTACTTC
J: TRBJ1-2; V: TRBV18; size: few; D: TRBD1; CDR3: CASSLGTGGNGYTF; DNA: TGTGCCAGCTCACTGGGGACAGGGGGCAATGGCTACACCTTC
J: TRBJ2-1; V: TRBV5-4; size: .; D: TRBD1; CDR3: CASSDEGGTGSNEQFF; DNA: TGTGCCAGCAGCGATGAAGGCGGGACAGGCAGCAATGAGCAGTTCTTC
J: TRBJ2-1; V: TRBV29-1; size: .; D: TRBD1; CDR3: CSGGTGDDYNEQFF; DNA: TGCAGCGGTGGGACAGGGGACGACTACAATGAGCAGTTCTTC
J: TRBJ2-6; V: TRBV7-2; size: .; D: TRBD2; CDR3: CASSLTGGSTGANVLTF; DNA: TGTGCCAGCAGCTTAACGGGGGGATCGACTGGGGCCAACGTCCTGACTTTC
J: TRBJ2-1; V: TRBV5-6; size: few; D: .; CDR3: CASSLRAGEQFF; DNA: TGTGCCAGCAGTCTTAGGGCGGGTGAGCAGTTCTTC
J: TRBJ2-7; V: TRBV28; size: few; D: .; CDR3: CASSFERTEYF; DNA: TGTGCCAGCAGTTTCGAGCGGACCGAGTACTTC
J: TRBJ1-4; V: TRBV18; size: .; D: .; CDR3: CASSQQENEKLFF; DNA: TGTGCCAGCTCACAACAGGAAAATGAAAAACTGTTTTTT
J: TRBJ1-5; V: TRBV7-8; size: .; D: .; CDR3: CASSLVSSGGNQPQHF; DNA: TGTGCCAGCAGCTTAGTCTCATCCGGGGGCAATCAGCCCCAGCATTTT
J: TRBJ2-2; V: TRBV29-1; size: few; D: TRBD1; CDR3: CSVAPGQGDTGELFF; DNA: TGCAGCGTTGCACCGGGACAGGGGGACACCGGGGAGCTGTTTTTT
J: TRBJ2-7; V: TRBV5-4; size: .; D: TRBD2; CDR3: CASSPSSGSYEQYF; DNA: TGTGCCAGCAGCCCTTCTAGCGGGAGTTACGAGCAGTACTTC
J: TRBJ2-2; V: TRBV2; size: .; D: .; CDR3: CASSAPGHMNTGELFF; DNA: TGTGCCAGCAGCGCCCCGGGACACATGAACACCGGGGAGCTGTTTTTT
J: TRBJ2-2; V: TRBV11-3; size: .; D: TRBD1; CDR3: CASSPYGTANTGELFF; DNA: TGTGCCAGCAGCCCCTACGGGACAGCGAACACCGGGGAGCTGTTTTTT
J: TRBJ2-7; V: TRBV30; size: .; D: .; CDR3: CAWGRDHEQYF; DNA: TGTGCCTGGGGCAGGGATCACGAGCAGTACTTC
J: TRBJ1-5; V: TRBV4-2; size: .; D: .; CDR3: CASSQDRAGRNQPQHF; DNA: TGTGCCAGCAGCCAAGATCGTGCAGGGCGCAATCAGCCCCAGCATTTT
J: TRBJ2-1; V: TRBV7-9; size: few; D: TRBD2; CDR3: CASTYIAGGNNEQFF; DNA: TGTGCCAGCACCTATATAGCGGGAGGGAACAATGAGCAGTTCTTC
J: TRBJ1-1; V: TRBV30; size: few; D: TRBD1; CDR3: CAWGPGQGVRAFF; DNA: TGTGCCTGGGGACCGGGACAGGGAGTGAGAGCTTTCTTT
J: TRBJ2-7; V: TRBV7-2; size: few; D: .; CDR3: CASSLARDKGYEQYF; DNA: TGTGCCAGCAGCTTGGCCAGGGATAAGGGCTACGAGCAGTACTTC
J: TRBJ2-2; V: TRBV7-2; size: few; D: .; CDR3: CASSPPGSPSTGELFF; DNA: TGTGCCAGCAGTCCTCCGGGTAGCCCGAGCACCGGGGAGCTGTTTTTT
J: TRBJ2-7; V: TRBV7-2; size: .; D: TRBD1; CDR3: CASSPGQGAGYEQYF; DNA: TGTGCCAGCAGCCCCGGACAGGGGGCAGGCTACGAGCAGTACTTC
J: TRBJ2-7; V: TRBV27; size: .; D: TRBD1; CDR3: CASSLYGTGTYEQYF; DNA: TGTGCCAGCAGTTTATACGGGACAGGGACGTACGAGCAGTACTTC
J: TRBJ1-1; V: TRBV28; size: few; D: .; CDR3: CASIREPNTEAFF; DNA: TGTGCCAGCATAAGGGAGCCAAACACTGAAGCTTTCTTT
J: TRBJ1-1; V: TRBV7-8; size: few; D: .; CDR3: CASKGWNTEAFF; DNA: TGTGCCAGCAAGGGGTGGAACACTGAAGCTTTCTTT
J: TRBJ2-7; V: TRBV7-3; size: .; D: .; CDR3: CASSFDRAYEQYF; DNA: TGTGCCAGCAGCTTTGACAGAGCCTACGAGCAGTACTTC
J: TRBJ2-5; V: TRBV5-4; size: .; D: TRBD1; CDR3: CASSFWDRVQTQYF; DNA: TGTGCCAGCAGCTTCTGGGACAGGGTGCAGACCCAGTACTTC
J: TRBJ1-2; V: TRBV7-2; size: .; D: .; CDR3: CASSLDLRGGYTF; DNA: TGTGCCAGCAGCTTAGACTTAAGGGGTGGCTACACCTTC
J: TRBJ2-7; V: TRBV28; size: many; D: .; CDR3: CASRSGSDGQYF; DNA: TGTGCCAGCAGATCGGGAAGTGACGGGCAGTACTTC
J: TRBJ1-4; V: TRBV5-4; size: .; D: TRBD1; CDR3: CASSPTGTGEKLFF; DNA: TGTGCCAGCAGCCCGACAGGGACTGGTGAAAAACTGTTTTTT
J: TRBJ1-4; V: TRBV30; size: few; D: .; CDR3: CAGLGTLKLFF; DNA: TGTGCCGGCCTCGGGACACTAAAACTGTTTTTT
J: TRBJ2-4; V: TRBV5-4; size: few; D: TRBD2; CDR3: CATYSSSGSRAKNIQYF; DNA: TGTGCCACCTATTCGTCTAGCGGGAGTAGAGCCAAAAACATTCAGTACTTC
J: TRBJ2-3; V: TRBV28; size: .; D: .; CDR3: CASSLLKTGIADTQYF; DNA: TGTGCCAGCAGTTTATTGAAAACAGGAATCGCAGATACGCAGTATTTT
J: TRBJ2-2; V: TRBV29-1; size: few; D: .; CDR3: CSVERRNTGELFF; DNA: TGCAGCGTTGAAAGGAGGAACACCGGGGAGCTGTTTTTT
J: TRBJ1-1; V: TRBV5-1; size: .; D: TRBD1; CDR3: CASNPTGQPNTEAFF; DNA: TGCGCCAGCAACCCAACGGGACAGCCGAACACTGAAGCTTTCTTT
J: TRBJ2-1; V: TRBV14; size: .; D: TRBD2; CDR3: CASSRAGGSYNEQFF; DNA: TGTGCCAGCAGCCGGGCGGGAGGCTCCTACAATGAGCAGTTCTTC
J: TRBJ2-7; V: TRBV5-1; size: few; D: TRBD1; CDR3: CASSAQGASYEQYF; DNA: TGCGCCAGCAGCGCACAGGGGGCAAGTTACGAGCAGTACTTC
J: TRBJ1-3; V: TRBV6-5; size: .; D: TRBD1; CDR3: CASSGTAGNTIYF; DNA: TGTGCCAGCAGTGGGACAGCTGGAAACACCATATATTTT
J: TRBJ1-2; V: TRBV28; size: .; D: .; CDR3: CASSLGLIRGGYTF; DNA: TGTGCCAGCAGTTTGGGTCTAATCCGGGGGGGCTACACCTTC
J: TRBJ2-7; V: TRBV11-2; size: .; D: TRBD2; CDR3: CASSSRTSAVSEQYF; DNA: TGTGCCAGCAGCTCACGGACTAGCGCGGTTTCCGAGCAGTACTTC
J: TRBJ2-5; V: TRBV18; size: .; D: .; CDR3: CASSPGHQTSETQYF; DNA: TGTGCCAGCTCACCAGGACACCAGACGTCCGAGACCCAGTACTTC
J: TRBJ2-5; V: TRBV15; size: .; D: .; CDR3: CATSRDTTERTQYF; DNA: TGTGCCACCAGCAGAGACACTACGGAGCGAACCCAGTACTTC
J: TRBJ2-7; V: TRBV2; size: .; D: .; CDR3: CASRRLDTSYEQYF; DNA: TGTGCCAGCAGGAGACTGGACACTTCCTACGAGCAGTACTTC
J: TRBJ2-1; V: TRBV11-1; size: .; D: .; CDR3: CASSSRGMNEQFF; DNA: TGTGCCAGCAGCTCAAGGGGGATGAATGAGCAGTTCTTC
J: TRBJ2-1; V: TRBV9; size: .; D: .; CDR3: CASSRDSTNKEQFF; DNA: TGTGCCAGCAGCCGGGACTCAACGAACAAGGAGCAGTTCTTC
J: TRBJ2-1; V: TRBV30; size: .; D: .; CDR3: CAWSEQPASYNEQFF; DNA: TGTGCCTGGAGTGAACAGCCGGCCTCCTACAATGAGCAGTTCTTC
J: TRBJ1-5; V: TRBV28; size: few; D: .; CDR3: CASSFPSSNQPQHF; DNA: TGTGCCAGCAGTTTCCCGAGTTCCAATCAGCCCCAGCATTTT
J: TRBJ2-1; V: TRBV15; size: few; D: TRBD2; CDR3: CATSRGWTSVNEQFF; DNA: TGTGCCACCAGCAGGGGATGGACTAGCGTCAATGAGCAGTTCTTC
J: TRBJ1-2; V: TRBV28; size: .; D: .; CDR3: CASIEIRGGTSANYGYTF; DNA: TGTGCCAGCATTGAAATAAGGGGGGGGACATCGGCTAACTATGGCTACACCTTC
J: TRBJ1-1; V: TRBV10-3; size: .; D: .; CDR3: CAISDFRQNTEAFF; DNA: TGTGCCATCAGTGATTTTAGACAGAACACTGAAGCTTTCTTT